This T cell receptor beta chain came from a study of blood T cell repertoires in COVID-19. Study overall: Researchers got acute and convalescent COVID-19 samples from the United States, Italy and Spain. T cells, B-cell-depleted T cells, or PBMCs provided the cDNA or gDNA that served as material.

Authors' data handling: Cell counts per sample came from amplifying reference gene primers. Assay used: immunoSEQ multiplex PCR; TCRdb lists only in-frame clones, some missing. The V and J calls and the clone size are those of that table, but D and trimming were determined from the DNA. The table lists roughly 52,000 clones, 65% to 90% of them singletons. Only a few counts were recorded for this clone. This CDR3 is 18 amino acids long. Germline CDR1 reads MGHRA; CDR2 reads YSYEKL. V shed 4 bases, J shed 4 bases, and the junction held 17 bases outside the gene matches. This chain connects TRBV4-1 to TRBJ2-7; TRBD2 agrees at 9 bases. The sample consisted of peripheral blood. The TCR comes from a human donor in a cohort sampled during active COVID-19. This CDR3 is CASSPGGQREVPGYEQYF. The CDR3 DNA follows: TGCGCCAGCAGCCCCGGCGGGCAGCGGGAGGTCCCGGGGTACGAGCAGTACTTC.